Below, 2 T cell receptor beta chains from the same sample are listed, as sequenced in a study of metastatic and nonmetastatic thyroid tumors. Every patient was untreated before thyroid surgery. TCRdb re-analyzed the PCR reads using MiXCR. The sample records 20,000 to 25,000 clones, roughly 12% being singletons. The sequencing sample was made of blood. The receptors come from a female donor with papillary thyroid cancer or a benign thyroid nodule (not recorded which). Some clones in this sample may be carry-over from other donors' samples.

There are many counts of this clone. The V call is TRBV6-2 or TRBV6-3, the J call TRBJ1-1, with 9 bases identical to TRBD1. Germline CDR1 reads MNHEY; CDR2 reads SVGEGT. V shed 6 bases, J shed 1 base, and the junction held 6 bases outside the gene matches. The CDR3 covers 15 residues. DNA of the CDR3: TGTGCCAGCAGGGGACAGGGAAATAGGAACACTGAAGCTTTCTTT. Translation: CASRGQGNRNTEAFF.

This clone has at least ten counts. Other nucleotide sequences from this sample produce the same CDR3. The chain couples TRBV20-1 to TRBJ1-1; D gene ambiguous. There are 11 residues in the CDR3. Germline V gives CDR1 DFQATT, CDR2 SNEGSKA (reference sequence). V was pared by 5 bases and J by 2 bases, with 6 bases between. The CDR3 is CSAYFNTEAFF. Written as DNA, the CDR3 is TGCAGTGCTTATTTTAACACTGAAGCTTTCTTT.